This section outlines one TCR beta chain sequence together with its context. This clone's antigen is unknown. Libraries were made using the immunoSEQ multiplex PCR assay. For the multiplex PCR, a mixture combining 60 forward primers for TCR Vbeta segments and 13 reverse primers for TCR Jbeta segments was used. The CDR3 region of rearranged TCR beta genes was amplified from genomic DNA by a multiplex PCR assay. Amplified TCR beta libraries were sequenced as 87-base-pair reads on the Illumina HiSeq System. Under the source paper's analysis protocol: A later analysis tallied 75 million to 95 million unique TCR beta chains across the 650 to 750 repertoires, and roughly 11 million of those chains were shared by two or more donors. To remove PCR and sequencing errors, raw reads were error-corrected and collapsed into unique sequences using a nearest-neighbor algorithm that merged closely related sequences. V, D and J gene segments were assigned by aligning CDR3 sequences to IMGT reference sequences. Each retained sequence needed at least a six-nucleotide match to both a V gene segment and a J gene segment. A rearrangement was called productive if the CDR3 had no stop codons and remained in frame with V and J, and every other rearrangement was called non-productive. Following IMGT convention, CDR3 was defined as the stretch from the second conserved V-encoded cysteine up to the conserved J-encoded phenylalanine. Sequences without an unambiguous match to a single V gene segment were excluded from the earlier analysis of several hundred of the donors. An earlier analysis of about 600 of the donors called V segments functional above 56.7% productive rearrangements and segregating when the between-donor standard deviation exceeded 5%. To diagnose cytomegalovirus status from the catalog of TCR beta chain sequences, a statistical classification framework was built. A later analysis assigned V and J genes by comparing TCR nucleotide sequences with IMGT/GENE-DB human TR gene sequences. The TCRdist pipeline was used in a later analysis to assign CDR3 sequences and most-parsimonious VDJ recombination scenarios. A later analysis defined each TCR beta chain by its CDR3 amino acid sequence plus V-gene family, and excluded reads lacking a unique V-gene family. A later analysis removed several hundred highly shared, low-generation-probability nucleotide sequences to deal with suspected cross-contamination and a sequencing artifact. For each public chain, a later analysis derived a clonal expansion index from normalized ranks of inferred template counts within each repertoire. A later analysis computed generation probabilities with a VDJ recombination model fitted to out-of-frame rearrangements, and checked the results against IGoR. In a later analysis, TCR-TCR, TCR-HLA and TCR-CMV co-occurrence was scored with hypergeometric tests, and a repertoire-size bias correction was applied to TCR pairs. A later analysis estimated false discovery rates by permuting HLA or CMV assignments 20 times. In a later analysis, co-occurring TCRs were grouped using DBSCAN, with TCRdist sequence similarity added in when clustering inside HLA-allele-positive subsets. Co-occurrence clustering excluded repertoires with fewer than 30,000 or more than 120,000 public chains, plus five with anomalous nucleotide sharing. TCRdb obtained this table from immuneACCESS and retained in-frame rearrangements with V and J assigned. These tables miss some clones; where compared with another copy, unresolved V genes account for less than half of the shortfall, and the remainder is unexplained. V, J and clone size are those of that table, while D and trimming were read from the DNA. This sample's table contains about 200,000 clones. The ten biggest clones cover 0.74% of the sample.

The data originate from a study of cytomegalovirus exposure and HLA in healthy donors (dated by TCRdb to 2016 to 2017). Looking at the study overall: An earlier analysis of some 620 of the donors reported roughly 300 Gb of sequence data and around 100 million unique TCR beta sequences obtained from around 180 million T cells. In a later genetic analysis, genome-wide SNP genotypes for about three fifths of the roughly 670 donors were used, and that subset was treated as a discovery cohort. Four to six DR-DQ haplotypes were handled as single units for association and clustering, since linkage in the cohort was strong. Rather than drawing on any new phenotypic data, the later analysis identified candidate immune exposures from TCR beta sequences and the way those sequences occurred across donors. HLA typing included class I and class II loci at four-digit resolution. Along with the 666-subject first cohort, a separate validation cohort of over a hundred different subjects was used. The study profiled the T cell repertoires of hundreds of subjects by immunosequencing and related them to cytomegalovirus serostatus. Among 300 to 450 genotyped donors of the cohort, an average of around 240,000 unique TCR beta nucleotide sequences were sequenced per donor, around 20% of them non-productive. In an earlier analysis of several hundred of the donors, high-throughput TCR beta sequencing was used to judge whether each TCR beta V gene segment behaved as functional or pseudogenic. To study patterns of TCR occurrence, a later analysis re-analyzed previously published TCR beta repertoires from just over 650 donors and added high-resolution HLA genotyping. Approximately 310 gigabases of sequencing data and roughly 80 million unique TCR sequences made up an early release that covered approximately 700 HLA-typed donors. The study was designed to test whether signatures of past pathogen exposure could be identified by cataloging public T cell receptors. High-throughput TCR immunosequencing, statistical association of individual TCRs with disease status, and machine learning were combined to predict cytomegalovirus infection status. Typing coverage varied by locus: roughly 620-640 donors for A, B, C, DRB1 and DQB1; approximately 500 for DQA1; 606 for DPA1; more than 450 for DPB1. Alongside the repertoire data, information on donor age, sex, ethnicity and CMV serostatus was compiled. All discovery cohort repertoires had been generated on a single sequencing platform. Among the roughly 400 genotyped donors, 75% to 90% belonged to the genetic ancestry cluster associated with self-reported Caucasian donors. What the research found in general, with its limitations: In both the original and validation cohorts, the classifier was reported to diagnose cytomegalovirus status with high specificity and sensitivity. A cluster of highly shared sequence variants was judged likely to be a technical artifact of the sequencing pipeline. This cohort had only TCR beta chains sequenced, and the lack of alpha or paired-chain data limited which features could be detected. A later analysis associated 16,951 TCR beta sequences with specific HLA alleles at a false discovery rate of 0.05. Sequencing depth was assumed to be roughly uniform across donors in the presence/absence analyses, though that assumption may not hold. An association between a missense DCLRE1C variant and V-gene and J-gene trimming of TCR beta chains was found in a later genetic analysis and replicated in an independent cohort. Some IMGT-functional V segments, including TRBV6-2 and TRBV6-3, could not be distinguished by the 87-base-pair reads and were therefore excluded. A total of some 180 TCR beta chains were listed by the study as associated with cytomegalovirus. A further reported finding was that TCR beta sequences accurately predicted the HLA-A and HLA-B alleles for most subjects in the first cohort. According to the authors, the approach could potentially be generalized to other disease states and immunological phenotypes. The only immune exposure information available for the cohort was CMV serostatus. In a later analysis, the rate of TCR association differed among HLA loci, with DRB1 alleles having the most associated TCRs and HLA-C alleles having the fewest. In a later analysis, most CMV-associated TCR beta chains were found to appear HLA-restricted, with HLA associations seemingly driven largely by CMV exposure. In a later analysis, HLA-associated TCR beta chains showed more clonal expansion and lower generation probabilities than non-associated chains that were equally common. Three of the identified cytomegalovirus-associated TCR beta chains were confirmed in vitro to be specific for cytomegalovirus antigens. Because some donors lacked HLA typing at each locus, the association tests relied only on the typed subset. In an earlier analysis of some 500 of the donors, most TCR beta V segments appeared in productive rearrangements about 87% or about 30% of the time, broadly matching IMGT annotations. Most TCR sequences were seen in very few donors, while some public TCRs were found in many individuals. Assigning TCR associations to individual alleles was difficult when HLA alleles, especially DR and DQ, strongly co-occurred. Compared with the roughly 700-donor mean, donors in an Asian-associated ancestry cluster had fewer N-insertions in productive TCRs, according to a later genetic analysis. Linkage disequilibrium might explain the correlated functional status among segregating V segments, but an unknown experimental factor could not be excluded. Seventeen rarely observed V segments, including chromosome 9 orphons, were excluded from the earlier analysis of almost 600 of the donors because counts were too low. According to a later analysis, parvovirus B19, influenza, CMV and Epstein-Barr virus appeared linked to several top co-occurrence clusters.

The cohort was made up of about 670 healthy bone marrow donors. At the time of sampling, all cohort members were nominally healthy, though unrecorded immune exposures were likely present. The donor tested CMV seronegative and was one of the 352 seronegative cohort members. Every donor gave a peripheral blood sample, and the peripheral blood mononuclear cells from that sample were used for TCR beta sequencing. Genomic DNA extraction from the blood cell samples was performed with the Qiagen DNeasy Blood Extraction Kit. Inclusive of the bounding cysteine and phenylalanine, the CDR3 is 15 residues long. Solely the CDR3 DNA is kept, with 45 bases framed from the first base. CDR1 and CDR2 (MDHEN, SYDVKM) derive from the germline V gene. Between the V and J ends, shortened by 2 bases and 4 bases respectively, the junction contains 13 bases.

The sequence came from a boy between 10 and 17 years old in good health and CMV-seronegative. Sequences were obtained from PBMCs. This sequence uses TRBV28 and TRBJ2-3; perhaps TRBD2 is the D gene, with 5 bases matching. The CDR3 region reads CASSLVQRLPDTQYF. DNA sequence: TGTGCCAGCAGTTTAGTCCAGCGGCTGCCAGATACGCAGTATTTT.